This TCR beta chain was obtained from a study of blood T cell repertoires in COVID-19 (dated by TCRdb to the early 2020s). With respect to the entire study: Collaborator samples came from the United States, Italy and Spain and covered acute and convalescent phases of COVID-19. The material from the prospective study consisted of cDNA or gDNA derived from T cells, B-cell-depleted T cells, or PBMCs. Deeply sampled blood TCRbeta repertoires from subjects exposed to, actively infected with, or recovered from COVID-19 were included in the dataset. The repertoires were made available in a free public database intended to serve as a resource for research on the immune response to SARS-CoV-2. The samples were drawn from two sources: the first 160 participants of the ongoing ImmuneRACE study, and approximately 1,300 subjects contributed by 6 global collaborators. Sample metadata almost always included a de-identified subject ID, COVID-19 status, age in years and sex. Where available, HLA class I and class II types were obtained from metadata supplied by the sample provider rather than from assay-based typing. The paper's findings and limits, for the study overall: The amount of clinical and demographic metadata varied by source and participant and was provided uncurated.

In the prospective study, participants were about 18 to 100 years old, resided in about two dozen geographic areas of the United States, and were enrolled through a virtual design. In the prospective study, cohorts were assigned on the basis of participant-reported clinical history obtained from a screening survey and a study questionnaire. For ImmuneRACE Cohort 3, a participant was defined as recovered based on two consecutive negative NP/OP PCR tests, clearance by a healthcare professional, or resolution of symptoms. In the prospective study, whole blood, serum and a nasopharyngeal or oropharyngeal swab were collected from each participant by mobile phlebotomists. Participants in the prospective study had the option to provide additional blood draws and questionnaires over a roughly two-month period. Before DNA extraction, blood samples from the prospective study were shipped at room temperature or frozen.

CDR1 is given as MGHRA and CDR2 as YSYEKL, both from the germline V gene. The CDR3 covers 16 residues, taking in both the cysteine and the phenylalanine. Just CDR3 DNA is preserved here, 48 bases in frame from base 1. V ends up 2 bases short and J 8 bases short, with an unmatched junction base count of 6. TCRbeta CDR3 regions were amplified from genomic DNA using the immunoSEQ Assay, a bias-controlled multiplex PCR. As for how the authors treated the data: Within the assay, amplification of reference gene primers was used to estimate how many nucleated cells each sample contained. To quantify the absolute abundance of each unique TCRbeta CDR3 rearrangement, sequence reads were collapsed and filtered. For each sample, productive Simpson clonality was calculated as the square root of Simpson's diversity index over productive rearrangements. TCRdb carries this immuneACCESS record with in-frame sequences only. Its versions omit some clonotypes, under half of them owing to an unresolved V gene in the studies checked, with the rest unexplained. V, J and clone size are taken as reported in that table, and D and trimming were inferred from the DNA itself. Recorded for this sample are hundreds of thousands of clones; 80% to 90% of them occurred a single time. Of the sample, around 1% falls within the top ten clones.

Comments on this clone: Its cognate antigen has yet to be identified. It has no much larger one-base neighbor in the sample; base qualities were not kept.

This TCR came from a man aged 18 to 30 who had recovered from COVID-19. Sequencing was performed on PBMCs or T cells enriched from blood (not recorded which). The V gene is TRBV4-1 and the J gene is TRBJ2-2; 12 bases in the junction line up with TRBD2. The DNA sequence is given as TGCGCCAGCAGCCAATTACGACTAGCGGGGGTGGGGGAGCTGTTTTTT. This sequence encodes CASSQLRLAGVGELFF.